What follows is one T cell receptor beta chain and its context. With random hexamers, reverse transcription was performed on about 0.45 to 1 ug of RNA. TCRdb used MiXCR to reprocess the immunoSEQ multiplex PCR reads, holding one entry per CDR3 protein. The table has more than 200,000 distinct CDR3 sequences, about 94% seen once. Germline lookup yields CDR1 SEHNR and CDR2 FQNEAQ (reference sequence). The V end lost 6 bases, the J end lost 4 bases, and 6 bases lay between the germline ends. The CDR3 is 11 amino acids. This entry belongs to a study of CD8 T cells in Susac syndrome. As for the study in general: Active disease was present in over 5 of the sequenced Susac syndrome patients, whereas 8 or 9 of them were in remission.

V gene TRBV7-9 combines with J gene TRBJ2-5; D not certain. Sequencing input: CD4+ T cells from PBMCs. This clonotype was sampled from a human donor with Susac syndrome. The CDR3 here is CASRAGETQYF. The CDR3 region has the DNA TGTGCCAGCAGGGCCGGAGAGACCCAGTACTTC.